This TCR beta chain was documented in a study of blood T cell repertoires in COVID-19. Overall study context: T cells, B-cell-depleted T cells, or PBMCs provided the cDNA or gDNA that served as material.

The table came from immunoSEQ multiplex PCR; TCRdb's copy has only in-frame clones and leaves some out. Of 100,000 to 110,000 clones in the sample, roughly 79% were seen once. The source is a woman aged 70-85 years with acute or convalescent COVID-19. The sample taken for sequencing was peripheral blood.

This CDR3 reads CASKTGQGVYEAFF. CDR3 coding DNA: TGTGCCAGCAAAACGGGACAGGGGGTCTATGAAGCTTTCTTT. The chain links TRBV28 to TRBJ1-1, with 11 bases that match TRBD1. Germline CDR1 and CDR2: MDHEN and SYDVKM. This CDR3 is 14 amino acids long. Germline trimming cut 7 bases from V and 7 bases from J; bases unmatched to any gene: 8. The whole variable domain, filled in from reference TRBV28 and TRBJ1-1, reads DVKVTQSSRYLVKRTGEKVFLECVQDMDHENMFWYRQDPGLGLRLIYFSYDVKMKEKGDIPEGYSVSREKKERFSLILESASTNQTSMYLCASKTGQGVYEAFFGQGTRLTVV.